Listed below are T cell receptor beta chains from one sample, sequenced in a study of shared clonotypes between healthy human individuals. Clones were sequenced by immunoSEQ multiplex PCR, and TCRdb holds only the in-frame ones, with some missing. This table holds roughly 650,000 clones, approximately 96% found once. The sequenced material came from naive CD8+ T cells sorted from blood. Source of these receptors: a woman in her thirties in good health. CDR3s include the opening cysteine and the closing phenylalanine or tryptophan. D genes are given only for firm matches. Expanded clones get a size class; other rows say once, few or many, or leave the size out.

clone size,V gene,D gene,J gene,CDR3 protein,CDR3 DNA
NA,TRBV9,TRBD2,TRBJ2-1,CASSVGGGAIEQFF,TGTGCCAGCAGCGTAGGCGGGGGGGCGATTGAGCAGTTCTTC
NA,TRBV28,TRBD2,TRBJ2-1,CASSMTRAGGPGNEQFF,TGTGCCAGCAGTATGACTAGGGCGGGAGGCCCTGGCAATGAGCAGTTCTTC
once,TRBV4-1,TRBD2,TRBJ2-1,CASSPGTSGYNEQFF,TGCGCCAGCAGCCCCGGAACTAGCGGTTACAATGAGCAGTTCTTC
NA,TRBV11-3,TRBD2,TRBJ2-1,CASSLEGGMPQFF,TGTGCCAGCAGCTTAGAGGGGGGGATGCCGCAGTTCTTC
NA,TRBV28,NA,TRBJ1-4,CASSLGRVEKLFF,TGTGCCAGCAGTTTGGGCAGGGTAGAAAAACTGTTTTTT
NA,TRBV28,NA,TRBJ2-7,CASSLLGFYEQYF,TGTGCCAGCAGTTTATTAGGGTTCTACGAGCAGTACTTC
NA,TRBV27,TRBD2,TRBJ2-3,CATKLTSGSSDTQYF,TGTGCCACAAAACTGACTAGCGGGAGTTCAGATACGCAGTATTTT
NA,TRBV30,TRBD2,TRBJ2-1,CAWRAGGVNEQFF,TGTGCCTGGAGAGCGGGAGGGGTCAATGAGCAGTTCTTC
NA,TRBV13,NA,TRBJ2-7,CASSLEGSYEQYF,TGTGCCAGCAGCTTAGAAGGGTCCTACGAGCAGTACTTC
few,TRBV5-6,NA,TRBJ1-5,CASSYQGGPQHF,TGTGCCAGCAGCTATCAGGGTGGGCCCCAGCATTTT
NA,TRBV28,NA,TRBJ2-7,CASSVGLIYEQYF,TGTGCCAGCAGTGTCGGACTAATCTACGAGCAGTACTTC
NA,TRBV11-2,NA,TRBJ2-3,CASSFLGRSTDTQYF,TGTGCCAGCAGCTTCTTGGGTAGGAGCACAGATACGCAGTATTTT
NA,TRBV7-9,NA,TRBJ2-3,CASSPPGGVDTQYF,TGTGCCAGCAGCCCTCCCGGTGGGGTAGATACGCAGTATTTT
NA,TRBV29-1,NA,TRBJ2-2,CSVGGSGELFF,TGCAGCGTTGGGGGCTCCGGGGAGCTGTTTTTT
NA,TRBV28,NA,TRBJ1-2,CASSLRATVYGYTF,TGTGCCAGCAGTTTAAGGGCGACAGTCTATGGCTACACCTTC
NA,TRBV19,NA,TRBJ1-1,CASSIDRGGKDTEAFF,TGTGCCAGTAGTATAGATCGCGGGGGAAAGGACACTGAAGCTTTCTTT
NA,TRBV28,NA,TRBJ2-5,CASSQFGGGGSGEVTQYF,TGTGCCAGCAGTCAATTCGGTGGGGGCGGGAGCGGGGAAGTGACCCAGTACTTC
NA,TRBV7-9,NA,TRBJ2-6,CASSSRVAGRGANVLTF,TGTGCCAGCAGCTCCCGGGTTGCAGGGCGTGGGGCCAACGTCCTGACTTTC
NA,TRBV28,NA,TRBJ2-7,CATSRGNSYEQYF,TGTGCCACCTCCCGCGGGAATTCCTACGAGCAGTACTTC
NA,TRBV6-1,TRBD2,TRBJ2-5,CASRMAGGVETQYF,TGTGCCAGCAGAATGGCGGGAGGGGTTGAGACCCAGTACTTC
NA,TRBV30,NA,TRBJ2-1,CAWGPALNEQFF,TGTGCCTGGGGACCGGCTCTCAATGAGCAGTTCTTC
NA,TRBV15,NA,TRBJ2-1,CATSRGGSVNNEQFF,TGTGCCACCAGCAGAGGTGGGAGTGTCAACAATGAGCAGTTCTTC
NA,TRBV19,TRBD1,TRBJ1-5,CASSVRDRGLHSNQPQHF,TGTGCCAGTAGTGTCCGGGACAGGGGGCTACATAGCAATCAGCCCCAGCATTTT
NA,TRBV6-1,NA,TRBJ2-6,CASIGGDGANVLTF,TGTGCCAGCATTGGAGGGGATGGGGCCAACGTCCTGACTTTC
NA,TRBV6-5,NA,TRBJ2-2,CASSPGYGTGELFF,TGTGCCAGCAGTCCAGGGTACGGCACCGGGGAGCTGTTTTTT
NA,TRBV18,NA,TRBJ2-3,CASSPSTSGTDTQYF,TGTGCCAGCTCACCCTCTACTTCGGGCACAGATACGCAGTATTTT
NA,TRBV10-3,TRBD1,TRBJ2-7,CAIQDRTVYEQYF,TGTGCCATTCAGGACAGGACCGTCTACGAGCAGTACTTC
once,TRBV27,TRBD2,TRBJ2-3,CASSLLAGLNTDTQYF,TGTGCCAGCAGTTTATTAGCGGGACTTAACACAGATACGCAGTATTTT
NA,TRBV27,TRBD1,TRBJ1-6,CATGDRAYNSPLHF,TGTGCCACCGGGGACAGGGCGTATAATTCACCCCTCCACTTT
NA,TRBV7-9,NA,TRBJ2-7,CASSSNNIRRLYEQYF,TGTGCCAGCAGCTCCAATAATATAAGACGTCTCTACGAGCAGTACTTC
NA,TRBV6-5,NA,TRBJ2-3,CASSYSEGDTQYF,TGTGCCAGCAGTTACTCGGAGGGCGATACGCAGTATTTT
NA,TRBV5-1,TRBD1,TRBJ2-7,CASSPNPGQGTYEQYF,TGCGCCAGCAGCCCAAACCCCGGACAGGGGACCTACGAGCAGTACTTC
NA,TRBV9,TRBD2,TRBJ2-1,CASSVGPSGYNEQFF,TGTGCCAGCAGCGTAGGGCCTAGCGGCTACAATGAGCAGTTCTTC
NA,TRBV9,TRBD2,TRBJ2-2,CASSWEGGTGELFF,TGTGCCAGCAGCTGGGAGGGAGGCACCGGGGAGCTGTTTTTT
NA,TRBV19,TRBD1,TRBJ2-2,CASPTPVGQGKTGELFF,TGTGCCAGTCCTACACCGGTGGGACAGGGGAAAACCGGGGAGCTGTTTTTT
NA,TRBV19,NA,TRBJ1-1,CASSWFQDEMGEAFF,TGTGCCAGTAGTTGGTTCCAGGATGAGATGGGGGAAGCTTTCTTT
NA,TRBV27,NA,TRBJ1-1,CASKMAENTEAFF,TGTGCCAGCAAAATGGCAGAGAACACTGAAGCTTTCTTT
NA,TRBV14,NA,TRBJ2-7,CASSPRGSLYEQYF,TGTGCCAGCAGCCCCAGAGGCAGCCTCTACGAGCAGTACTTC
once,TRBV7-9,NA,TRBJ2-7,CASSPGAYEQYF,TGTGCCAGCAGCCCAGGGGCCTACGAGCAGTACTTC
NA,TRBV27,NA,TRBJ1-5,CASSLVGSNQPQHF,TGTGCCAGCAGTTTAGTAGGCTCCAATCAGCCCCAGCATTTT
NA,TRBV7-8,NA,TRBJ2-3,CASSLALYRDEGAQYF,TGTGCCAGCAGCTTAGCGCTTTACAGGGACGAGGGGGCGCAGTATTTT
NA,TRBV6-1,NA,TRBJ2-7,CATGVGAGEQYF,TGTGCCACTGGGGTGGGAGCAGGTGAGCAGTACTTC
NA,TRBV5-1,TRBD2,TRBJ2-3,CASSKGTSGPTDTQYF,TGCGCCAGCAGCAAGGGGACTAGCGGACCCACAGATACGCAGTATTTT
NA,TRBV27,TRBD2,TRBJ2-7,CASSPLAGPYEQYF,TGTGCCAGCAGTCCCCTAGCGGGACCCTACGAGCAGTACTTC
NA,TRBV9,NA,TRBJ1-4,CASSVGGETSEKLFF,TGTGCCAGCAGCGTAGGTGGAGAAACAAGTGAAAAACTGTTTTTT
NA,TRBV5-8,NA,TRBJ1-4,CASSLAGVGNEKLFF,TGTGCCAGCAGCTTGGCAGGGGTCGGTAATGAAAAACTGTTTTTT
NA,TRBV6-5,NA,TRBJ1-1,CASSYSGGGTEAFF,TGTGCCAGCAGTTACTCAGGGGGAGGCACTGAAGCTTTCTTT
NA,TRBV30,NA,TRBJ1-1,CAWGDAEAFF,TGTGCCTGGGGGGACGCTGAAGCTTTCTTT
NA,TRBV28,NA,TRBJ2-7,CASSLAGDGTYEQYF,TGTGCCAGCAGTTTGGCCGGGGACGGAACCTACGAGCAGTACTTC
NA,TRBV5-6,NA,TRBJ2-3,CASSLWSGHSTDTQYF,TGTGCCAGCAGCTTGTGGTCCGGACATAGCACAGATACGCAGTATTTT
NA,TRBV13,NA,TRBJ1-6,CASSPQGPLHF,TGTGCCAGCAGCCCCCAGGGACCCCTCCACTTT
few,TRBV7-9,NA,TRBJ1-1,CASSPRLPSTEAFF,TGTGCCAGCAGCCCCCGACTACCTTCCACTGAAGCTTTCTTT